This T cell receptor (beta chain) was documented in a study of early T cells in non-severe SARS-CoV-2 infection. Study information: Investigators sequenced bulk RNA drawn from unsorted whole blood, and chains remained unpaired.

This clonotype was counted many times. Attached unique molecular identifiers marked individual cDNA molecules. TCRdb recomputed calls from the 5' RACE reads with MiXCR, one row per CDR3 protein. Among 40,000 to 45,000 distinct CDR3 sequences, about a tenth were seen once, and the ten largest hold 9.7%. Per the germline V gene, CDR1 is LGHDT and CDR2 is YNNKEL (reference sequence). The CDR3 extends over 13 amino acids. V dropped 6 bases and J dropped 6 bases, with 14 bases sitting between them. The chain carries TRBV3-1 and TRBJ1-2; D call uncertain. The TCR was taken from an adult who was a healthcare worker with PCR-confirmed SARS-CoV-2 infection or an uninfected control (not recorded which). Material: whole blood. DNA for the CDR3: TGTGCCAGCAGTCATGGATCGACGGATGGCTACACCTTC. Translated, it gives CASSHGSTDGYTF.